The sequence of this TCR beta chain was determined in a study of blood T cell repertoires in COVID-19. Per germline, CDR1 SGDLS and CDR2 YYNGEE. After removal of 0 bases from V and 0 bases from J, the junction contained 2 bases not matched to a gene. CDR3 length: 15 amino acids. Profiled with immunoSEQ multiplex PCR; TCRdb holds only in-frame clones, not every one. The sample yields fewer than 250,000 clones, around 86% seen once. The source is a woman aged 50 to 60 with acute COVID-19. The chain links TRBV9 to TRBJ2-7, with TRBD2 identical over 8 bases. Material: PBMCs or T cells enriched from blood (not recorded which). The CDR3 region is CASSVGAGGSYEQYF. The CDR3 DNA follows: TGTGCCAGCAGCGTAGGGGCGGGAGGCTCCTACGAGCAGTACTTC. The variable domain in full, completed from reference TRBV9 and TRBJ2-7, reads DSGVTQTPKHLITATGQRVTLRCSPRSGDLSVYWYQQSLDQGLQFLIQYYNGEERAKGNILERFSAQQFPDLHSELNLSSLELGDSALYFCASSVGAGGSYEQYFGPGTRLTVT.